Below, 6 T cell receptor beta chains from the same sample are listed, as sequenced in a study of blood T cell repertoires in COVID-19. Libraries were prepared by immunoSEQ multiplex PCR; TCRdb keeps only in-frame clonotypes and omits some of them. The sample has around 260,000 clones; 75% to 90% are singletons. The specimen sequenced was peripheral blood. These receptors were obtained from a woman in her 40s who had recovered from COVID-19.

The rearrangement joins TRBV6-1 to TRBJ1-4, with TRBD1 matching 10 bases. Germline V gene lookup returns CDR1 MNHNS and CDR2 SASEGT. J lost 2 bases, V lost 1 base, and 7 bases had no gene match. The CDR3 has 18 amino acids. CDR3 in DNA: TGTGCCAGCAGTGAAGAGGACAGGGGGGCTTCGACTAATGAAAAACTGTTTTTT. Its protein product is CASSEEDRGASTNEKLFF.

This clone was counted only a few times. This chain's CDR3 is CASSMRTGGNEKLFF. The DNA of the CDR3 is TGTGCCAGCAGTATGAGGACAGGGGGGAATGAAAAACTGTTTTTT. The gene calls are TRBV27 and TRBJ1-4; TRBD1 aligns across 10 bases. V lost 5 bases and J lost 5; bases outside the gene matches: 5. CDR1 and CDR2 (germline): MNHEY, SMNVEV (reference sequence). This CDR3 contains 15 residues.

CDR3 in DNA: TGTGCCAGCTCACCACTGAGTGATACTTCTGATGGCTACACCTTC. It codes for CASSPLSDTSDGYTF. The rearrangement joins TRBV18 to TRBJ1-2; D is undetermined. The CDR3 loop spans 15 amino acids. Germline V lookup: CDR1 KGHSH, CDR2 LQKENI. The V and J ends lost 1 base and 6 bases respectively, with 15 bases between them.

J is TRBJ2-5 and V is TRBV6-1; TRBD1 agrees at 9 bases. Per the germline V gene, CDR1 is MNHNS and CDR2 is SASEGT. J gave up 5 bases and V 2 bases, and 6 bases lay outside the gene matches. The CDR3 covers 15 residues. The CDR3 DNA is TGTGCCAGCAGTGAAAGGGACAGGGACTCGGAGACCCAGTACTTC. It specifies CASSERDRDSETQYF.

This clone came up a few times. The chain is built from TRBV3-1 (or the pseudogene TRBV3-2) and TRBJ1-1, with a weak D call TRBD1 (6 bases). This CDR3 has 15 amino acids. V was cut by 3 bases and J by 3 bases, with 14 bases left in between. Germline CDR1 reads LGHDT; CDR2 reads YNNKEL (reference sequence). The CDR3 DNA follows: TGTGCCAGCAGCCATCTAAGGGGGAAGTACACTGAAGCTTTCTTT. It specifies CASSHLRGKYTEAFF.

V and J are TRBV12-5 and TRBJ2-7, with 8 bases matching TRBD2. The CDR3 extends over 16 amino acids. The junction had 7 bases not matched to a gene; V was cut back by 1 base and J by 2 bases. The germline CDR1 and CDR2 sequences are LGHNT and FRNRAP. CDR3 in amino acids: CASGLGSGTSTYEQYF. In DNA, the CDR3 is TGTGCTAGTGGTTTGGGTAGCGGGACTTCCACCTACGAGCAGTACTTC. The variable domain in full, completed from reference TRBV12-5 and TRBJ2-7, reads DARVTQTPRHKVTEMGQEVTMRCQPILGHNTVFWYRQTMMQGLELLAYFRNRAPLDDSGMPKDRFSAEMPDATLATLKIQPSEPRDSAVYFCASGLGSGTSTYEQYFGPGTRLTVT.